The 22 T cell receptor beta chains reported below all come from one sample, sequenced in a study of graft-versus-host responses after intestinal transplantation. Only in-frame clones appear in the TCRdb table, and some are missing; sequencing was by immunoSEQ multiplex PCR. The data show about 48,000 clones, around 90% seen once. Their antigen targets remain unknown. Sample: unstimulated CD4+ T cells sorted from spleen or lymph node cells, taken before transplant. The source is a human donor who was the organ donor for an intestinal transplant.

The V call is TRBV5-1, the J call TRBJ2-2; TRBD1 matches 8 bases. CDR3 size: 16 residues. After removal of 2 bases from V and 3 bases from J, the junction contained 6 bases not matched to a gene. Germline V gives CDR1 SGHRS, CDR2 YFSETQ. The DNA of the CDR3 is TGCGCCAGCAGCTTACCAGGGGGCGCGTACACCGGGGAGCTGTTTTTT. Its protein is CASSLPGGAYTGELFF.

The chain recombines TRBV7-9 with TRBJ1-2; D is possibly TRBD1 (6 bases). Germline V lookup: CDR1 SEHNR, CDR2 FQNEAQ (reference sequence). Trimming shortened V by 0 bases and J by 0 bases, and 11 bases separated the two germline ends. The CDR3 runs 16 residues. CDR3 DNA sequence: TGTGCCAGCAGCTTAGCCGAGGCAGGGGCTAACTATGGCTACACCTTC. Protein sequence: CASSLAEAGANYGYTF.

J is TRBJ2-7 and V is TRBV20-1; the D gene is possibly TRBD1 (6 bases). CDR3 length equals 10 residues. Germline lookup yields CDR1 DFQATT and CDR2 SNEGSKA (reference sequence). The V end lost 5 bases, the J end lost 4 bases, and 6 bases lay between the germline ends. The CDR3: CSAGTYEQYF. CDR3 nucleotide sequence: TGCAGTGCTGGGACATACGAGCAGTACTTC.

The chain uses TRBV7-9 and TRBJ2-7; the match to TRBD2 covers 13 bases. Germline values: CDR1 SEHNR, CDR2 FQNEAQ (reference sequence). The CDR3 is made up of 15 amino acids. V lost 3 bases, J lost 7 bases, and 6 bases stayed unmatched. In DNA form, the CDR3 reads TGTGCCAGCAGCTTGGGGACTAGCGGGATTGGTGAGCAGTACTTC. Its translation: CASSLGTSGIGEQYF.

Remarks on this clone: The junction does not match germline at one end; this may be a read error. The chain recombines TRBV7-7 with TRBJ2-7, with D uncertain. The CDR3 sequence is 14 residues long. The germline gives CDR1 SSHAT, CDR2 FNYEAQ (reference sequence). This CDR3 reads CASSFVGGSYEQYF. In DNA, the CDR3 is TGTGCTAGCAGCTTCGTGGGTGGGTCCTACGAGCAGTACTTC.

The chain employs TRBV5-1 and TRBJ2-5, with D unresolved. This CDR3 has 15 amino acids. Germline loops: CDR1 SGHRS, CDR2 YFSETQ. Trimming took off 1 base at V and 2 bases at J, with 12 bases between the two ends. The CDR3 spells CASSLMVGRQETQYF. DNA of the CDR3: TGCGCCAGCAGCTTGATGGTGGGTCGACAAGAGACCCAGTACTTC.

This chain links TRBV4-1 with TRBJ1-3; 8 bases fit TRBD1. The junction had 4 bases not matched to a gene; V was cut back by 5 bases and J by 1 base. CDR1 and CDR2 from the germline V gene are MGHRA and YSYEKL. The CDR3 is made up of 15 amino acids. CDR3 bases: TGCGCCAGCAGCTACCGGACAGGGTCTGGAAACACCATATATTTT. Translation gives CASSYRTGSGNTIYF.

This sequence joins TRBV9 and TRBJ2-7; D remains ambiguous. V lost 3 bases to trimming and J lost 1 base, with 11 bases between them. The CDR3 extends over 14 amino acids. The V gene's germline CDR1 is SGDLS and CDR2 YYNGEE. CDR3 sequence (DNA): TGTGCCAGCAGCGCCACCCGCGAGTCCTACGAGCAGTACTTC. It translates to CASSATRESYEQYF.

The chain combines TRBV19 with TRBJ2-7; perhaps TRBD2 as D (6 bases). Germline values: CDR1 LNHDA, CDR2 SQIVND (reference sequence). V lost 3 bases and J lost 2, with 23 bases in between. This CDR3 is 18 amino acids long. This chain's CDR3 is CASSIRQGVGAGAYEQYF. CDR3 nucleotides: TGTGCCAGTAGTATTCGGCAGGGTGTAGGAGCGGGTGCCTACGAGCAGTACTTC.

The chain carries TRBV14 and TRBJ2-1; 8 nucleotides align to TRBD1. V shed 0 bases and J 4 bases; nucleotides not matched to a gene: 5. The CDR3 runs 16 residues. Per the germline V gene, CDR1 is SGHDN and CDR2 is FVKESK. The CDR3 loop is CASSQEWTGWYNEQFF. The DNA of the CDR3 is TGTGCCAGCAGCCAAGAATGGACAGGGTGGTACAATGAGCAGTTCTTC.

The chain recombines TRBV4-1 with TRBJ2-1; a weak D match, TRBD2 (5 bases). Trimming took 3 bases from V and 0 from J, leaving 9 bases between them. The CDR3 contains 15 residues. Germline V gives CDR1 MGHRA, CDR2 YSYEKL. As DNA, the CDR3 is TGCGCCAGCAGCCACGAGCGGCCCTCCTACAATGAGCAGTTCTTC. As protein: CASSHERPSYNEQFF.

The chain joins TRBV23-1 to TRBJ2-7; TRBD1 might be the D (5 bases). TRBV23-1 belongs to the ORF category, with a function that is uncertain. The CDR3 is 12 residues long. V was trimmed by 0 bases and J by 7 bases, leaving 7 bases between them. CDR3 coding DNA: TGCGCCAGCAGTCAATCAAGGGGAGAGCAGTACTTC. Residues: CASSQSRGEQYF.

This clone appeared a single time. The chain couples TRBV13 to TRBJ2-7; the D gene could be TRBD1 or TRBD2 (5 bases each). The V gene lost 6 bases and the J gene lost 2 bases, with 17 bases spanning the gap. Germline CDR1 is PRHDT and CDR2 is FYEKMQ (reference sequence). The CDR3 is made up of 15 amino acids. This CDR3 reads CASRIGTLGPYEQYF. The CDR3 coding sequence is TGTGCCAGCAGGATCGGGACCTTGGGACCCTACGAGCAGTACTTC.

The chain employs TRBV19 and TRBJ2-2; TRBD2 matches 7 bases. Germline trimming cut 6 bases from V and 1 base from J; bases unmatched to any gene: 2. CDR1 LNHDA and CDR2 SQIVND come from the germline V gene (reference sequence). This CDR3 comprises 14 residues. The CDR3: CASRPSGNTGELFF. CDR3 nucleotide sequence: TGTGCCAGTAGGCCTAGCGGGAACACCGGGGAGCTGTTTTTT. Full variable domain (rest looked up from reference TRBV19 and TRBJ2-2): DGGITQSPKYLFRKEGQNVTLSCEQNLNHDAMYWYRQDPGQGLRLIYYSQIVNDFQKGDIAEGYSVSREKKESFPLTVTSAQKNPTAFYLCASRPSGNTGELFFGEGSRLTVL.

The chain couples TRBV6-1 to TRBJ2-1; D is uncertain. Trimming took off 1 base at V and 2 bases at J, with 12 bases between the two ends. Germline values: CDR1 MNHNS, CDR2 SASEGT. The CDR3 totals 16 residues. The CDR3 region has the DNA TGTGCCAGCAGTGAAGGTCTGGACCCGCCCTACAATGAGCAGTTCTTC. Its protein product is CASSEGLDPPYNEQFF.

This clone occurred once. The rearrangement uses TRBV6-5 and TRBJ2-5, with D unresolved. The germline CDR1 and CDR2 sequences are MNHEY and SVGAGI. The CDR3 has 11 residues. V gave up 6 bases and J gave up 5 bases, with 7 bases separating them. CDR3: CASRIGETQYF. The CDR3 DNA follows: TGTGCCAGCAGGATAGGGGAGACCCAGTACTTC.

The chain links TRBV7-3 to TRBJ2-1, with TRBD1 matching 8 bases. Germline-derived CDR1 and CDR2 are SGHTA and FQGTGA. The CDR3 totals 15 residues. Trimming took 4 bases from V and 6 from J; bases not matched to a gene: 8. Here the CDR3 reads CASSSGQVLPNEQFF. The CDR3, as DNA: TGTGCCAGCAGCTCGGGACAGGTTCTCCCCAATGAGCAGTTCTTC.

The chain carries TRBV19 and TRBJ2-3; D ambiguous. Germline CDR1 reads LNHDA; CDR2 reads SQIVND (reference sequence). Between the trimmed V and J ends, which lost 4 bases and 5 bases, there was a span of 10 bases. The CDR3 totals 13 residues. CDR3 sequence reads: CASSTALGDTQYF. In DNA, the CDR3 is TGTGCCAGTAGTACCGCGCTCGGAGATACGCAGTATTTT.

This clone was observed a few times. V and J are TRBV2 and TRBJ2-4; D unresolved. The CDR3 runs to 14 residues. Trimming stripped 4 bases from V and 0 bases from J, with 7 bases between. Germline CDR1 reads SNHLY; CDR2 reads FYNNEI. DNA of the CDR3: TGTGCCAGCAGTGGTGGTAGAGCCAAAAACATTCAGTACTTC. The encoded protein is CASSGGRAKNIQYF.

The chain couples TRBV28 to TRBJ1-2; 7 nucleotides align to TRBD1. The V gene end was trimmed by 2 bases and the J gene end by 8 bases; junction bases not matched to a gene: 11. Germline V lookup: CDR1 MDHEN, CDR2 SYDVKM. The CDR3 is made up of 15 amino acids. CDR3 sequence: CASSLAETGFHGYTF. CDR3 nucleotide sequence: TGTGCCAGCAGTTTAGCGGAGACAGGGTTTCACGGCTACACCTTC.

The chain carries TRBV7-9 and TRBJ1-5; unclear D gene. Germline lookup yields CDR1 SEHNR and CDR2 FQNEAQ (reference sequence). The CDR3 covers 12 residues. Trimming took off 2 bases at V and 7 bases at J, with 6 bases between the two ends. The DNA of the CDR3 is TGTGCCAGCAGCTTAATGGGGCAGCCCCAGCATTTT. Its protein product is CASSLMGQPQHF.

Only one count was recorded for this clone. This chain links TRBV30 with TRBJ2-7; 7 bases match TRBD1. The CDR3 totals 11 residues. Germline V gene sequence: CDR1 GTSNPN, CDR2 SVGIG (reference sequence). The V segment lost 1 base and the J segment 6 bases; nucleotides outside the gene matches: 0. CDR3 bases: TGTGCCTGGAGTGGACAGGGCGAGCAGTACTTC. Its protein is CAWSGQGEQYF.